The 25 T cell receptor beta chains below all came from one sample that was sequenced in a study of blood T cells in healthy people across ages. Combining a sample-barcoded 5' primer with a J-beta primer mix, a second PCR ran for about 7 to 11 cycles. TCRdb reprocessed the 5' RACE reads with MiXCR, giving one entry per CDR3 protein. The sample has 920,000 or so distinct CDR3 sequences, roughly 45% seen once. The sequencing input was blood. Receptors were obtained from a woman in her sixties in good health.

This clonotype was seen more than once but under ten times. The chain uses TRBV3-1 and TRBJ2-5; D unclear. Trimming took 0 bases from V and 8 from J, leaving 13 bases between them. The CDR3 loop spans 14 amino acids. The germline V gene has CDR1 LGHDT and CDR2 YNNKEL (reference sequence). CDR3 sequence (DNA): TGTGCCAGCAGCCAAGATTGGTTCCGTCCCACCCAGTACTTC. Translating gives CASSQDWFRPTQYF.

The rearrangement links TRBV3-1 to TRBJ2-7, with 9 positions matching TRBD2. The germline V gene has CDR1 LGHDT and CDR2 YNNKEL (reference sequence). The CDR3 runs to 19 residues. Losses at the gene ends were 3 bases for V and 4 bases for J; bases not matched to a gene: 19. Here the CDR3 reads CASSQFISGAGTSSYEQYF. CDR3 DNA: TGTGCCAGCAGCCAGTTCATTTCAGGGGCCGGGACTAGCTCTTACGAGCAGTACTTC.

Remarks on this clonotype: Germline is not matched at one junction end, which may reflect a read error. The rearrangement uses TRBV6-2 or TRBV6-3 and TRBJ2-1; 14 bases match TRBD2. This CDR3 region has 16 residues. Germline assignment: CDR1 MNHEY and CDR2 SVGEGT. The CDR3 loop is CAGSWRTSGRLNEQFF. CDR3 coding DNA: TGTGCCGGCAGTTGGCGGACTAGCGGGAGGCTCAATGAGCAGTTCTTC.

The chain employs TRBV4-2 and TRBJ1-5; a weak D match, TRBD1 (5 bases). The ends were cut back, 0 bases at V and 2 bases at J, with 14 bases in the middle. The CDR3 covers 17 residues. CDR1 LGHNA and CDR2 YNFKEQ come from the germline V gene. The CDR3 coding sequence is TGTGCCAGCAGCCAAGATTCGCGGGGGTTGCGCAATCAGCCCCAGCATTTT. Protein sequence: CASSQDSRGLRNQPQHF.

V gene TRBV27 combines with J gene TRBJ2-1; 7 nucleotides match TRBD2. The better agreement between TRBJ2-7 and the DNA end casts doubt on the J call. Germline values: CDR1 MNHEY, CDR2 SMNVEV (reference sequence). The CDR3 spans 15 residues. The CDR3 DNA is TGTGCCAGCAGGCGAGGGACTACTGCCTACAATGAGCAGTACTTC. Translation gives CASRRGTTAYNEQYF.

V is TRBV28 and J is TRBJ2-3; 7 positions agree with TRBD1. V lost 6 bases to trimming and J lost 5 bases; unmatched junction nucleotides: 5. Germline V gene sequence: CDR1 MDHEN, CDR2 SYDVKM. The CDR3 loop spans 13 amino acids. The CDR3 nucleotides read TGTGCCAGCAGGAGACAGGGCGGAGATACGCAGTATTTT. Translating gives CASRRQGGDTQYF.

Only a few counts were recorded for this clonotype. V gene TRBV20-1 combines with J gene TRBJ2-5, with a tentative D call TRBD2 (5 bases). Trimming removed 5 bases from V and 2 bases from J, with 12 bases in between. The germline V gene has CDR1 DFQATT and CDR2 SNEGSKA (reference sequence). This CDR3 is 13 amino acids long. CDR3 in amino acids: CSAYRTPQETQYF. Here the CDR3 DNA reads TGCAGTGCTTATAGGACTCCTCAAGAGACCCAGTACTTC.

Ten or more counts support this clonotype. The V gene is TRBV9, the J gene TRBJ2-5, with D unclear. V lost 2 bases to trimming and J lost 4 bases, with 6 bases between them. The CDR3 contains 12 residues. The V gene's germline CDR1 is SGDLS and CDR2 YYNGEE. The DNA for the CDR3 is TGTGCCAGCAGCGTGAGAGGAGAGACCCAGTACTTC. Translating gives CASSVRGETQYF.

The chain links TRBV15 to TRBJ2-4, with D possibly matching TRBD2 (6 bases). Trimming stripped 0 bases from V and 3 bases from J, with 12 bases between. There are 16 residues in the CDR3. The V gene's germline CDR1 is LNHNV and CDR2 YYDKDF (reference sequence). DNA of the CDR3: TGTGCCACCAGCAGAGATCGGTTTAGCGGCAAAAACATTCAGTACTTC. It translates to CATSRDRFSGKNIQYF.

The chain is built from TRBV6-5 and TRBJ2-7, with D hard to call. The end of the DNA is better explained by TRBJ2-5, so the J call may be wrong. CDR1 and CDR2 (germline): MNHEY, SVGAGI. This CDR3 is 14 amino acids long. DNA for the CDR3: TGTGCCAGCAGTTTAGTCCGGTCCAGTGAGACCCAGTACTTC. Translation: CASSLVRSSETQYF.

This chain links TRBV27 with TRBJ1-6; 9 bases are a match to TRBD1. Germline CDR1 and CDR2: MNHEY and SMNVEV (reference sequence). Trimming cost V 6 bases and J 9 bases; bases outside gene matches: 6. The CDR3 contains 14 residues. This CDR3 is CASRTGTGRSPLHF. The CDR3 DNA follows: TGTGCCAGCAGGACCGGGACAGGGCGTTCACCCCTCCACTTT.

Only a few counts were recorded for this clonotype. CDR3 in amino acids: CSAHQGSQRSSYEQYF. The CDR3 nucleotides are TGCAGTGCTCATCAGGGTAGTCAGAGGAGCTCCTACGAGCAGTACTTC. V gene TRBV20-1 combines with J gene TRBJ2-7; tentative D call: TRBD1 (5 bases). The CDR3 is 16 residues long. The V end was cut by 5 bases, the J end by 0 bases, with 20 bases between. The germline V gene has CDR1 DFQATT and CDR2 SNEGSKA (reference sequence).

The chain couples TRBV6-6 to TRBJ2-7; 9 nucleotides line up with TRBD2. Trimming cost V 2 bases and J 5 bases; bases outside gene matches: 7. The V gene's germline CDR1 is MNHNY and CDR2 SVGAGI (reference sequence). This CDR3 has 15 residues. CDR3 in amino acids: CASSYRGRANHEQYF. CDR3 nucleotide sequence: TGTGCCAGCAGTTACCGCGGGAGGGCCAACCACGAGCAGTACTTC.

J is TRBJ2-1 and V is TRBV5-1; 10 bases match TRBD2. V shed 0 bases, J shed 5 bases, and the junction held 8 bases outside the gene matches. The germline CDR1 and CDR2 sequences are SGHRS and YFSETQ. This CDR3 has 17 residues. The CDR3 sequence: CASSLGQAGGPHNEQFF. The CDR3 DNA follows: TGCGCCAGCAGCTTGGGTCAAGCGGGAGGGCCGCACAATGAGCAGTTCTTC.

This chain links TRBV11-3 with TRBJ2-1; 12 bases fit TRBD2. V dropped 5 bases and J dropped 9; count of bases not matched to a gene: 11. The CDR3 totals 16 residues. The germline CDR1 and CDR2 sequences are SGHNT and YENEEA. The CDR3 sequence: CASSPRLAGERGEQFF. In DNA form, the CDR3 reads TGTGCCAGCAGCCCGAGACTAGCGGGAGAAAGGGGTGAGCAGTTCTTC.

This clonotype was observed a handful of times. The chain links TRBV4-1 to TRBJ2-7, with a tentative D call TRBD2 (5 bases). This CDR3 is built from 19 residues. The germline V and J ends were trimmed by 1 base and 0 bases, with 22 bases remaining between them. Germline values: CDR1 MGHRA, CDR2 YSYEKL. CDR3 in DNA: TGCGCCAGCAGCCAAGTTATCGGGGTTGGCATCTCCAGCTCCTACGAGCAGTACTTC. Translating it yields CASSQVIGVGISSSYEQYF.

The V gene is TRBV6-6, the J gene TRBJ2-7; TRBD1 aligns across 9 bases. CDR3 size: 15 residues. Germline loops: CDR1 MNHNY, CDR2 SVGAGI (reference sequence). V lost 7 bases to trimming and J lost 5 bases; unmatched junction nucleotides: 12. The CDR3 spells CASKGDRDCSDEQYF. The CDR3 nucleotides are TGTGCCAGCAAGGGGGACAGGGATTGTTCCGACGAGCAGTACTTC.

This clonotype was recorded at least ten times. The gene calls are TRBV29-1 and TRBJ2-3; 9 bases agree with TRBD2. Unmatched junction bases numbered 9, after V lost 4 bases and J lost 4 bases. Germline CDR1 and CDR2: SQVTM and ANQGSEA. The length of the CDR3 is 15 residues. CDR3 protein: CSVGNSGSSADTQYF. The CDR3 DNA follows: TGCAGCGTTGGTAATAGCGGGAGTAGCGCAGATACGCAGTATTTT.

The V gene is TRBV5-1, the J gene TRBJ2-2; 10 bases fit TRBD1. The CDR3 has 16 residues. V lost 1 base, J lost 5 bases, and 5 bases stayed unmatched. Germline assignment: CDR1 SGHRS and CDR2 YFSETQ. DNA for the CDR3: TGCGCCAGCAGCTTGTTTCCGGGACAGGGGACCGGGGAGCTGTTTTTT. This translates into CASSLFPGQGTGELFF.

The chain has TRBV20-1 and TRBJ2-1; 9 bases line up with TRBD1. Germline lookup yields CDR1 DFQATT and CDR2 SNEGSKA (reference sequence). The V and J ends lost 1 base and 4 bases, in that order; junction bases with no gene match: 5. The CDR3 is 15 residues long. CDR3 bases: TGCAGTGCTAGAGGGACAGGGGTAGTATACAATGAGCAGTTCTTC. Encoded protein: CSARGTGVVYNEQFF.

The table lists this clonotype with a few counts. The chain links TRBV21-1 to TRBJ2-7; the D call TRBD2 from the table was never checked on the DNA. TRBV21-1 has pseudogene status. This CDR3 contains 15 residues. CDR3 residues: CASSYIGLAPYEQYF. As DNA, the CDR3 is TGTGCCAGCAGCTATATAGGACTAGCGCCCTACGAGCAGTACTTC.

The V and J genes are TRBV20-1 and TRBJ2-7, with D perhaps assigned TRBD1 or TRBD2 (6 bases each). Germline CDR1 reads DFQATT; CDR2 reads SNEGSKA (reference sequence). Deletions cut 5 bases from V and 5 bases from J, with 16 bases between. The CDR3 covers 13 residues. The CDR3 here is CSAWGAGVDEQYF. DNA for the CDR3: TGCAGTGCTTGGGGGGCAGGGGTAGACGAGCAGTACTTC.

The V gene is TRBV5-1, the J gene TRBJ2-7; 7 bases line up with TRBD2. Judging by the DNA end, TRBJ2-5 fits better; the J call may be wrong. This CDR3 has 14 amino acids. Per the germline V gene, CDR1 is SGHRS and CDR2 is YFSETQ. CDR3 DNA: TGCGCCAGCAGCCTCCAGGGAGGGAAGGAGACCCAGTACTTC. Translated: CASSLQGGKETQYF.

This rearrangement joins TRBV10-3 to TRBJ1-5; D is uncertain. The germline V gene has CDR1 ENHRY and CDR2 SYGVKD. V lost 3 bases, J lost 5 bases, and 8 bases lay in between. The CDR3 is made up of 13 amino acids. The CDR3 here is CAISDSVDQPQHF. CDR3 in DNA: TGTGCCATCAGTGACAGCGTTGATCAGCCCCAGCATTTT.

The chain carries TRBV4-3 and TRBJ2-7, with 10 positions matching TRBD2. The J call may be wrong; the DNA end is better matched by TRBJ2-5. The CDR3 consists of 17 residues. Germline loops: CDR1 LGHNA, CDR2 YSLEER. CDR3 sequence reads: CASSQDLASGGVETQYF. CDR3 DNA: TGCGCCAGCAGCCAAGATCTTGCTAGCGGGGGAGTTGAGACCCAGTACTTC.